A single TCR beta chain is shown here with its context. Its specificity is unknown. PCR employed 60 Vbeta and 13 Jbeta primers. TCRdb's copy holds only in-frame clones and misses some; the assay was immunoSEQ multiplex PCR. The profile covers 280,000 or so clones, with roughly 90% appearing a single time and approximately 2.2% taken by the ten largest. V gave up 5 bases and J gave up 2 bases; unmatched junction bases: 7. There are 16 residues in the CDR3. Germline V CDR1 and CDR2: SSHAT, FNYEAQ (reference sequence). This sample is drawn from a study of cytomegalovirus exposure and HLA in healthy donors. Overall study findings and caveats: The likely explanation for a cluster of highly shared sequence variants was sequencing artifact. When analyzed later, the rates of TCR association showed variation by HLA locus, with DRB1 the most and HLA-C the fewest.

Healthy bone marrow donors supplied every sample. Donors sampled were nominally healthy, though unrecorded immune exposures were likely. The sequenced material came from PBMCs. The sequence came from a woman aged 18-29 years in good health and CMV-seronegative. The rearrangement uses TRBV7-7 and TRBJ2-1; 9 nucleotides line up with TRBD2. DNA for the CDR3: TGTGCCAGCAGCCCCGAGGAGCGGGGGGCCTACAATGAGCAGTTCTTC. Encoded protein: CASSPEERGAYNEQFF.